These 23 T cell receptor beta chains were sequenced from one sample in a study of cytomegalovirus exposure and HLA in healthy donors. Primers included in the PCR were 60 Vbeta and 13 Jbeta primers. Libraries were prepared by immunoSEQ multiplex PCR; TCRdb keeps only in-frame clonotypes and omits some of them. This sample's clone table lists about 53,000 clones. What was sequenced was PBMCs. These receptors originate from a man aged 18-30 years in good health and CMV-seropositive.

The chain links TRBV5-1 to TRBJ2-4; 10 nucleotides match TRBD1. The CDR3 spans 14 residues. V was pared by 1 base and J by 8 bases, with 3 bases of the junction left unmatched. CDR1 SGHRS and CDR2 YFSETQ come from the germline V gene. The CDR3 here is CASSLSDRGDIQYF. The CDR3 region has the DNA TGCGCCAGCAGCTTGTCGGACAGGGGGGACATTCAGTACTTC.

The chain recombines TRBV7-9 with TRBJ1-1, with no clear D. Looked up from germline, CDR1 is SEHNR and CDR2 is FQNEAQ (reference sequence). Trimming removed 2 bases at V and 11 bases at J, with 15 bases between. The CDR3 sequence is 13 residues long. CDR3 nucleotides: TGTGCCAGCAGCTTACTAATCGGGGTCGACGCTTTCTTT. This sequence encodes CASSLLIGVDAFF.

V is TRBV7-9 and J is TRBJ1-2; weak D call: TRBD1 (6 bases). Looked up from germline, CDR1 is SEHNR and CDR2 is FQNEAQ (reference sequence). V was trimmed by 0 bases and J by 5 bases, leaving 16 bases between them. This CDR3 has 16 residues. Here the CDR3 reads CASSLAGTDSKYGYTF. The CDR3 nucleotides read TGTGCCAGCAGCTTAGCGGGAACGGACAGCAAATATGGCTACACCTTC.

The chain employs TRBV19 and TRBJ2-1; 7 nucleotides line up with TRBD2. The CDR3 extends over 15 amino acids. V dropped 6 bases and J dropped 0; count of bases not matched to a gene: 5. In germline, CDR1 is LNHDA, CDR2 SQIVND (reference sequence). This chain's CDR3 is CASSRAGSSYNEQFF. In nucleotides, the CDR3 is TGTGCCAGTAGCAGAGCGGGAAGCTCCTACAATGAGCAGTTCTTC.

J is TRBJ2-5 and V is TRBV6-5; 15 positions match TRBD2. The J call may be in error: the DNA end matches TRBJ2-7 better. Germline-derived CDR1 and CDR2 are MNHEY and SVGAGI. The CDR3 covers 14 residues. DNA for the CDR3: TGTGCCAGCAGGGGACTAGCGGGAGGAGCCGAGCAGTACTTC. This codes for CASRGLAGGAEQYF.

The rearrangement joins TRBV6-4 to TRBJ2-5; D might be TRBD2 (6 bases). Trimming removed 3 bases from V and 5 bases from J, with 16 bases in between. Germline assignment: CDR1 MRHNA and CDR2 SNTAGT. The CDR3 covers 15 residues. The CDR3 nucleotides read TGTGCCAGCAGTGAAGATGTAGGGGCGGGGGAGACCCAGTACTTC. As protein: CASSEDVGAGETQYF.

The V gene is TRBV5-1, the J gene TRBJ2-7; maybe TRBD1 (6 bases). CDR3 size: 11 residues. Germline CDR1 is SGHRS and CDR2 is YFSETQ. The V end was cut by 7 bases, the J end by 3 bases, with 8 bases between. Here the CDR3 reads CASQGHYEQYF. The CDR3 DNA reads TGCGCCAGCCAGGGGCACTACGAGCAGTACTTC.

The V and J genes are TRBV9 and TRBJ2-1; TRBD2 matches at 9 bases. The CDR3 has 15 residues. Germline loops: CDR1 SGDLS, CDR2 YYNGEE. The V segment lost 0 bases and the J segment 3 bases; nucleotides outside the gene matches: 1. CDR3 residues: CASSVGLAVYNEQFF. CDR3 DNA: TGTGCCAGCAGCGTAGGACTAGCGGTCTACAATGAGCAGTTCTTC.

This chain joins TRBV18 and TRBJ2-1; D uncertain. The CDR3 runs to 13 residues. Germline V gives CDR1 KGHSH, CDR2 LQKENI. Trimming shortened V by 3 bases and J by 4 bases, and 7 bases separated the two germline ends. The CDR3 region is CASSPTVYNEQFF. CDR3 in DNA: TGTGCCAGCTCACCCACGGTTTACAATGAGCAGTTCTTC.

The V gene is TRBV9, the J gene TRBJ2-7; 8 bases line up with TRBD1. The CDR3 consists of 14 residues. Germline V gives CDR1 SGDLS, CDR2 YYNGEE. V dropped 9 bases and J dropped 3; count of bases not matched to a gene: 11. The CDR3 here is CATKNWTGSYEQYF. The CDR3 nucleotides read TGTGCCACCAAAAACTGGACAGGGAGCTACGAGCAGTACTTC.

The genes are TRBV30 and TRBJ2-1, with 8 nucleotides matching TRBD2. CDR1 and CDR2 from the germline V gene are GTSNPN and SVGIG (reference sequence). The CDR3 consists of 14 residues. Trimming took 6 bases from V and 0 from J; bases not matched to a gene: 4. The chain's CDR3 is CACLAGVSYNEQFF. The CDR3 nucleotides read TGTGCCTGTCTAGCGGGTGTCTCCTACAATGAGCAGTTCTTC.

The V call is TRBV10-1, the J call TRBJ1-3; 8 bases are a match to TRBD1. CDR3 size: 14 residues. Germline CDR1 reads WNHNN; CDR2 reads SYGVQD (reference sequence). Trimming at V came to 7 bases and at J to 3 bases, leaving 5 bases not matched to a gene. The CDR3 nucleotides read TGCGCCAGCACCTCCGGGACAGGTGGAAACACCATATATTTT. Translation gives CASTSGTGGNTIYF.

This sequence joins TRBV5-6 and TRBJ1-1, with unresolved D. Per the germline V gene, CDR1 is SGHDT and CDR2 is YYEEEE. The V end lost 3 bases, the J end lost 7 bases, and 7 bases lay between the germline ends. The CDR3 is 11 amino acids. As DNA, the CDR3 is TGTGCCAGCAGCTATCGGGATGAAGCTTTCTTT. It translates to CASSYRDEAFF.

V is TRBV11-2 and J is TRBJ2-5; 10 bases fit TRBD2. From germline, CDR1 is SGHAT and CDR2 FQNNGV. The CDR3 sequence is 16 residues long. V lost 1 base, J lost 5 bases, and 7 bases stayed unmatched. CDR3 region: CASSLGTSGKGETQYF. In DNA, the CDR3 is TGTGCCAGCAGCTTAGGGACTAGCGGTAAAGGGGAGACCCAGTACTTC. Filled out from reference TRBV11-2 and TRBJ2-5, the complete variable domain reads EAGVAQSPRYKIIEKRQSVAFWCNPISGHATLYWYQQILGQGPKLLIQFQNNGVVDDSQLPKDRFSAERLKGVDSTLKIQPAKLEDSAVYLCASSLGTSGKGETQYFGPGTRLLVL.

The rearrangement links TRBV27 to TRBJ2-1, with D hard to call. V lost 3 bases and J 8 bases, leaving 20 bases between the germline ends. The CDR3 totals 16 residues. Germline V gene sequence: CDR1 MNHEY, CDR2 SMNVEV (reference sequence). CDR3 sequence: CASSFSQPPDSDEQFF. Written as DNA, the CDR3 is TGTGCCAGCAGTTTCTCGCAGCCTCCTGACTCCGATGAGCAGTTCTTC.

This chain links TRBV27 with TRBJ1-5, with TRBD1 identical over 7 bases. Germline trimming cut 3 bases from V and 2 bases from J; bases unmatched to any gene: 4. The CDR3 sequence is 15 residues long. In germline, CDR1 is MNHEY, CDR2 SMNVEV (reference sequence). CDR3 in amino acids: CASSFRGGGNQPQHF. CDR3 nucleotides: TGTGCCAGCAGTTTTCGAGGGGGCGGCAATCAGCCCCAGCATTTT.

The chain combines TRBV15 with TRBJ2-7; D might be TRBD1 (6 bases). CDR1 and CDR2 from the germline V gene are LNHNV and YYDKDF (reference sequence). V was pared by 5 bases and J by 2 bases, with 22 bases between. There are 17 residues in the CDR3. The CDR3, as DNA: TGTGCCACCAGCTCTCCTGGGGGCCTAGAGACGACCTACGAGCAGTACTTC. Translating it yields CATSSPGGLETTYEQYF.

The CDR3 reads CASSYLGGTGELFF. The CDR3 region has the DNA TGTGCCAGCAGTTACCTGGGGGGCACCGGGGAGCTGTTTTTT. The chain employs TRBV6-5 and TRBJ2-2; the D gene is possibly TRBD2 (6 bases). V was cut by 2 bases and J by 4 bases, with 8 bases left in between. Per germline, CDR1 MNHEY and CDR2 SVGAGI. This CDR3 has 14 amino acids.

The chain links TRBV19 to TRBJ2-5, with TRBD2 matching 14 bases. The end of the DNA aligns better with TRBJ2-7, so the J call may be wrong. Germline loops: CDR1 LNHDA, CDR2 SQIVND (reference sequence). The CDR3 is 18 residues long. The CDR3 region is CASSPGVRLAGGTYEQYF. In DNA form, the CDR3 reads TGTGCCAGTAGTCCAGGCGTGAGACTAGCGGGAGGGACCTACGAGCAGTACTTC.

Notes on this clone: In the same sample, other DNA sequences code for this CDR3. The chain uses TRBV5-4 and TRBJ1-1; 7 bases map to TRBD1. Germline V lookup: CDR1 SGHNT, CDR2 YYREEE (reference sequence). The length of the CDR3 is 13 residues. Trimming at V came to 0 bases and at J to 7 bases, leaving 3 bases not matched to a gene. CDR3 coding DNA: TGTGCCAGCAGCTTGGGGGGGACAGTTGAAGCTTTCTTT. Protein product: CASSLGGTVEAFF.

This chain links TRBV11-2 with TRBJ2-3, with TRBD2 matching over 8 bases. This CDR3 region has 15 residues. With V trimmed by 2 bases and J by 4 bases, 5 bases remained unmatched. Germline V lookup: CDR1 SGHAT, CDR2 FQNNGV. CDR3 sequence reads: CASSLWAGGPDTQYF. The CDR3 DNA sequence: TGTGCCAGCAGCTTATGGGCGGGAGGACCAGATACGCAGTATTTT.

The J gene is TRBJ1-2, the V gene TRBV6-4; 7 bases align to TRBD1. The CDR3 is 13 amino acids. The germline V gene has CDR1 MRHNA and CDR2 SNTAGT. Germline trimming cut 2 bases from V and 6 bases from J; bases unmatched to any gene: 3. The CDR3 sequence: CASSDGQANGYTF. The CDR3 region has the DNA TGTGCCAGCAGTGACGGACAGGCGAATGGCTACACCTTC.

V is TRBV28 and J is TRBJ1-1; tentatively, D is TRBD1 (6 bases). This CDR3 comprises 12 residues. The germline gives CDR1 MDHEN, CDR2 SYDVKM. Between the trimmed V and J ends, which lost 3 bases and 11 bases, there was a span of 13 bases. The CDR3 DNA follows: TGTGCCAGCAGTTTTCCGAAGGGGGACGCTTTCTTT. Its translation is CASSFPKGDAFF.